The text below deals with one T cell receptor beta chain. Method: immunoSEQ multiplex PCR; TCRdb's copy keeps in-frame clones and lacks some. This table has roughly 90,000 clones, about 94% appearing once. This specimen belongs to a study of technical replicates of blood from a handful of donors. Trimming took 1 base from V and 4 from J; bases not matched to a gene: 0. The CDR3 is made up of 15 amino acids. Germline V gene sequence: CDR1 SGHDT, CDR2 YYEEEE. The chain employs TRBV5-6 and TRBJ2-3, with TRBD2 matching over 13 bases. Sequencing used T cells isolated from PBMCs. This sequence originates from a human donor in good health. CDR3 in amino acids: CASSLTSGGADTQYF. For the CDR3, the DNA is TGTGCCAGCAGCTTGACTAGCGGGGGGGCAGATACGCAGTATTTT.